A single TCR beta chain is shown here with its context. The entry originates in a study of blood T cells in healthy people across ages. Trimming took 0 bases from V and 9 from J, leaving 12 bases between them. CDR3 length equals 15 residues. CDR1 and CDR2 (germline): MNHEY, SVGAGI. Next came a second PCR, run for about 7 to 12 cycles, which used a sample-barcoded 5' primer along with a J-beta primer mix. TCRdb independently ran MiXCR on the 5' RACE reads; one entry per CDR3 protein. The sample records 1.5 million to 2 million distinct CDR3 sequences, roughly 50% being singletons. Sequenced: blood. The source of this sequence is a woman aged 40 to 50 in good health. The J gene is TRBJ1-6, the V gene TRBV6-5; possible D gene TRBD1, 5 bases. The CDR3 bases are TGTGCCAGCAGTTACTCTCCGCAGGGACGTTCACCCCTCCACTTT. Protein product: CASSYSPQGRSPLHF.